This paragraph reports one T cell receptor beta chain. Its antigen is currently unknown. Described time point: blood 2 weeks post-SBRT. Treatment in this sample: 15 Gy SBRT to primary tumor, nephrectomy 4 weeks later. Germline V gives CDR1 SQVTM, CDR2 ANQGSEA. CDR3 length: 13 amino acids. V dropped 4 bases and J dropped 3 bases, with 10 bases sitting between them. The sample is drawn from a study of radiation and T cells in renal cell carcinoma. Study background: Nephrectomy followed 15 Gy stereotactic body radiation by 4 weeks.

TCRdb's copy holds only in-frame clones and misses some; the assay was immunoSEQ multiplex PCR. The table shows 150,000 to 190,000 clones, with roughly 87% occurring only once. Whole-study findings and limits: From baseline, blood top tumor clonotypes peaked at 2 weeks post-radiation. Pretreatment tumor biopsies were lacking, so baseline clonotypes are unknown.

V is TRBV29-1 and J is TRBJ2-1; D ambiguous. This sequence was found in a woman aged 45-65 years with renal cell carcinoma. Material: blood, obtained from a patient whose treatment included radiotherapy and nephrectomy. The CDR3 here is CSVGPNVYNEQFF. In DNA form, the CDR3 reads TGCAGCGTTGGACCGAACGTCTACAATGAGCAGTTCTTC.